The 26 T cell receptor beta chains listed next were all sequenced from one sample in a study of chemoradiotherapy in HPV16-positive cancers. TCRdb keeps only in-frame clones here, not all; method: immunoSEQ multiplex PCR. The table lists thousands of clones, 75% to 95% of them singletons. The sequences come from blood, collected from a patient who underwent chemoradiotherapy. These receptors were collected from a human donor with HPV-associated anogenital cancer.

This clone was counted only a few times. The chain is built from TRBV25-1 and TRBJ1-2; D possibly corresponds to TRBD1 (5 bases). The V gene lost 3 bases and the J gene lost 7 bases, with 18 bases spanning the gap. This CDR3 region has 15 residues. Germline-derived CDR1 and CDR2 are MGHDK and SYGVNS. CDR3 protein: CASSDSGRVASGYTF. The CDR3 bases are TGTGCCAGCAGTGATAGTGGCAGGGTCGCTTCTGGCTACACCTTC.

The rearrangement links TRBV4-3 to TRBJ2-1; 7 bases align to TRBD1. The junction had 1 base not matched to a gene; V was cut back by 4 bases and J by 4 bases. The CDR3 has 13 amino acids. The V gene's germline CDR1 is LGHNA and CDR2 YSLEER. The CDR3 is CASSLDRYNEQFF. CDR3 in DNA: TGCGCCAGCAGCCTGGACAGGTACAATGAGCAGTTCTTC.

This sequence joins TRBV18 and TRBJ1-6; D gene unclear. The CDR3 is 15 residues long. V was trimmed by 3 bases and J by 7 bases, leaving 13 bases between them. Germline V lookup: CDR1 KGHSH, CDR2 LQKENI. The DNA of the CDR3 is TGTGCCAGCTCACCTTCAGGTTCGGGAAATTCACCCCTCCACTTT. As protein: CASSPSGSGNSPLHF.

This sequence joins TRBV19 and TRBJ2-4, with TRBD2 as a possible D gene (5 bases). The germline V gene encodes CDR1 LNHDA and CDR2 SQIVND (reference sequence). The CDR3 sequence is 14 residues long. Trimming took 7 bases from V and 8 from J, leaving 18 bases between them. CDR3 region: CASTPRDRRDIQYF. The CDR3 DNA reads TGTGCCAGTACCCCTCGGGATCGGCGGGACATTCAGTACTTC.

This clone has only a few counts. This chain connects TRBV7-6 to TRBJ2-3; 7 nucleotides line up with TRBD2. With V trimmed by 5 bases and J by 0 bases, 8 bases remained unmatched. Germline assignment: CDR1 SGHVS and CDR2 FNYEAQ. The CDR3 is 16 residues long. CDR3 residues: CASSPKGRGSTDTQYF. DNA of the CDR3: TGTGCCAGCAGCCCGAAGGGGCGGGGGAGCACAGATACGCAGTATTTT.

The rearrangement uses TRBV5-1 and TRBJ2-2; 9 bases are a match to TRBD1. The V segment lost 3 bases and the J segment 3 bases; nucleotides outside the gene matches: 6. The germline V gene has CDR1 SGHRS and CDR2 YFSETQ. The CDR3 totals 16 residues. This chain's CDR3 is CASSYSGTGYTGELFF. DNA for the CDR3: TGCGCCAGCAGCTATTCCGGGACAGGGTACACCGGGGAGCTGTTTTTT.

The chain combines TRBV11-1 with TRBJ2-3; D gene uncertain. This CDR3 has 14 amino acids. V was cut by 5 bases and J by 4 bases, with 13 bases left in between. Germline lookup yields CDR1 SGHAT and CDR2 FQDESV (reference sequence). CDR3 sequence (DNA): TGTGCCAGCAGCCAACCAGGAGAGGCAGATACGCAGTATTTT. It encodes CASSQPGEADTQYF.

The J gene is TRBJ1-3, the V gene TRBV9, with no clear D. The CDR3 is 16 residues long. V lost 0 bases and J lost 4, with 14 bases in between. Per the germline V gene, CDR1 is SGDLS and CDR2 is YYNGEE. The CDR3 nucleotides are TGTGCCAGCAGCGTAGGTGGCATAATTAAGGGAAACACCATATATTTT. Translated, it gives CASSVGGIIKGNTIYF.

The rearrangement uses TRBV25-1 and TRBJ1-2; 8 bases agree with TRBD1. The CDR3 contains 15 residues. CDR1 is MGHDK and CDR2 is SYGVNS in the germline V gene. After removal of 5 bases from V and 8 bases from J, the junction contained 13 bases not matched to a gene. In DNA, the CDR3 is TGTGCCAGCAGTCCAGGGGGCAGGGTGGTGAGGGGCTACACCTTC. Its translation is CASSPGGRVVRGYTF.

Regarding this clone: The sample contains more than one DNA sequence encoding this CDR3. The rearrangement uses TRBV7-2 and TRBJ2-5; unclear D gene. Looked up from germline, CDR1 is SGHTA and CDR2 is FQGNSA. This CDR3 contains 11 residues. Trimming shortened V by 2 bases and J by 5 bases, and 3 bases separated the two germline ends. CDR3 coding DNA: TGTGCCAGCAGCTTATCGGAGACCCAGTACTTC. Translated: CASSLSETQYF.

This clone was found a few times. The chain uses TRBV4-1 and TRBJ1-1, with D perhaps TRBD1 (6 bases). CDR1 and CDR2 (germline): MGHRA, YSYEKL. The V and J ends lost 3 bases and 5 bases respectively, with 19 bases between them. The CDR3 contains 16 residues. The CDR3 loop is CASSHQRTGRGTEAFF. For the CDR3, the DNA is TGCGCCAGCAGCCATCAGCGCACAGGGAGAGGGACTGAAGCTTTCTTT.

CDR3 loop: CASSSLAGGPETQYF. The CDR3 DNA sequence: TGTGCCAGCAGCTCTCTAGCGGGAGGCCCAGAGACCCAGTACTTC. The genes are TRBV7-2 and TRBJ2-5; 11 bases are shared with TRBD2. After removal of 4 bases from V and 4 bases from J, the junction contained 5 bases not matched to a gene. Germline lookup yields CDR1 SGHTA and CDR2 FQGNSA. This CDR3 spans 15 amino acids.

The chain has TRBV5-8 and TRBJ2-3; weak D call: TRBD2 (5 bases). The CDR3 runs to 15 residues. Germline V gives CDR1 SGHTS, CDR2 YDEGEE. Trimming took off 0 bases at V and 3 bases at J, with 11 bases between the two ends. CDR3 in amino acids: CASSLAGMRTDTQYF. CDR3 sequence (DNA): TGTGCCAGCAGCTTGGCCGGGATGAGGACAGATACGCAGTATTTT.

This sequence joins TRBV7-9 and TRBJ2-2, with D perhaps TRBD1 (5 bases). The ends were cut back, 5 bases at V and 5 bases at J, with 18 bases in the middle. CDR1 is SEHNR and CDR2 is FQNEAQ in the germline V gene (reference sequence). CDR3 length equals 16 residues. The CDR3 region has the DNA TGTGCCAGCAGCCAACCCCAGGGAACCAGGACCGGGGAGCTGTTTTTT. It translates to CASSQPQGTRTGELFF. The whole variable domain, remainder taken from reference TRBV7-9 and TRBJ2-2, is DTGVSQNPRHKITKRGQNVTFRCDPISEHNRLYWYRQTLGQGPEFLTYFQNEAQLEKSRLLSDRFSAERPKGSFSTLEIQRTEQGDSAMYLCASSQPQGTRTGELFFGEGSRLTVL.

The chain carries TRBV6-5 and TRBJ2-5; D remains ambiguous. Germline V lookup: CDR1 MNHEY, CDR2 SVGAGI. V was pared by 6 bases and J by 4 bases, with 12 bases between. The CDR3 is 13 amino acids. The CDR3 loop is CASRGVLPETQYF. Here the CDR3 DNA reads TGTGCCAGCAGAGGTGTCCTCCCAGAGACCCAGTACTTC.

This chain connects TRBV11-1 to TRBJ2-5; 9 nucleotides line up with TRBD1. The germline gives CDR1 SGHAT, CDR2 FQDESV (reference sequence). The CDR3 loop spans 16 amino acids. The V and J ends lost 5 bases and 1 base, in that order; junction bases with no gene match: 8. CDR3 coding DNA: TGTGCCAGCAGCCAAGGACAGGGGTGGACCCAAGAGACCCAGTACTTC. Protein product: CASSQGQGWTQETQYF.

The J gene is TRBJ2-7, the V gene TRBV25-1; possible D gene TRBD2, 5 bases. CDR3 length: 16 residues. Trimming removed 4 bases from V and 0 bases from J, with 16 bases in between. From germline, CDR1 is MGHDK and CDR2 SYGVNS. CDR3 protein: CASSGTRGRSSYEQYF. The CDR3 DNA follows: TGTGCCAGCAGTGGAACCAGAGGGCGGTCCTCCTACGAGCAGTACTTC.

This chain uses TRBV19 with TRBJ1-1, with D perhaps matching TRBD1 (5 bases). Germline CDR1 and CDR2: LNHDA and SQIVND (reference sequence). V lost 7 bases, J lost 0 bases, and 15 bases lay in between. The CDR3 spans 15 residues. CDR3 bases: TGTGCCAGTACCAGAAGACAGACTTTGAACACTGAAGCTTTCTTT. It translates to CASTRRQTLNTEAFF.

This chain links TRBV5-4 with TRBJ2-2; 13 bases agree with TRBD2. Germline V CDR1 and CDR2: SGHNT, YYREEE (reference sequence). V trimming: 3 bases; J trimming: 7 bases; junction bases outside the gene matches: 3. The CDR3 contains 15 residues. The DNA for the CDR3 is TGTGCCAGCAGCTCGGGACTAGCGGGAAACGGGGAGCTGTTTTTT. It translates to CASSSGLAGNGELFF.

This sequence joins TRBV7-8 and TRBJ2-1, with 9 bases aligning to TRBD1. The CDR3 extends over 16 amino acids. V gave up 5 bases and J gave up 10 bases; unmatched junction bases: 15. Germline V lookup: CDR1 SGHVS, CDR2 FQNEAQ. The CDR3 reads CASSPRTGESLGEQFF. CDR3 DNA sequence: TGTGCCAGCAGCCCGAGGACAGGGGAATCTTTAGGGGAGCAGTTCTTC.

The chain combines TRBV12-2 with TRBJ2-2. TRBV12-2 is a listed pseudogene. There are 13 residues in the CDR3. The CDR3 DNA sequence: TGTGCAAGTCGCTCGGGCCAACACGGGGAGCTGTTTTTT. Translation: CASRSGQHGELFF.

The chain couples TRBV5-4 to TRBJ1-2; D may be TRBD1 (6 bases). The CDR3 loop spans 14 amino acids. Per germline, CDR1 SGHNT and CDR2 YYREEE (reference sequence). Trimming removed 0 bases from V and 7 bases from J, with 13 bases in between. CDR3 in amino acids: CASSLGNRDRGYTF. The DNA of the CDR3 is TGTGCCAGCAGCTTGGGTAACAGGGATCGTGGCTACACCTTC.

The chain uses TRBV28 and TRBJ2-3, with D hard to call. Per germline, CDR1 MDHEN and CDR2 SYDVKM. Trimming cost V 8 bases and J 0 bases, with 12 bases left between them. The CDR3 has 14 residues. The CDR3 is CASSRTMSTDTQYF. The CDR3 bases are TGTGCCAGCTCAAGAACGATGAGCACAGATACGCAGTATTTT.

This sequence joins TRBV5-1 and TRBJ2-1, with 7 bases matching TRBD2. V dropped 0 bases and J dropped 4; count of bases not matched to a gene: 1. CDR1 is SGHRS and CDR2 is YFSETQ in the germline V gene. The CDR3 totals 14 residues. The CDR3 protein is CASSLGLAYNEQFF. The CDR3 DNA follows: TGCGCCAGCAGCTTGGGACTAGCATACAATGAGCAGTTCTTC.

The DNA of the CDR3 is TGTGCCAGCAGACTAGCGGGAGGGAACAATGAGCAGTTCTTC. Encoded protein: CASRLAGGNNEQFF. This sequence joins TRBV2 and TRBJ2-1, with TRBD2 identical over 13 bases. V trimming: 6 bases; J trimming: 5 bases; junction bases outside the gene matches: 1. CDR1 is SNHLY and CDR2 is FYNNEI in the germline V gene. CDR3 length equals 14 residues.

The chain has TRBV14 and TRBJ2-1; TRBD1 might be the D (6 bases). In germline, CDR1 is SGHDN, CDR2 FVKESK. V was pared by 1 base and J by 6 bases, with 10 bases between. The CDR3 consists of 14 residues. CDR3 sequence reads: CASSQVRGFNEQFF. The CDR3 bases are TGTGCCAGCAGCCAAGTAAGGGGGTTCAATGAGCAGTTCTTC.